The clone carrying this TCR beta chain was counted a few times. Antigen specificity is unknown. The data are from a study of beta chain features in type 1 diabetes. The V and J ends lost 5 bases and 3 bases, in that order; junction bases with no gene match: 3. The CDR3 runs 14 residues. Germline V gives CDR1 SGHDT, CDR2 YYEEEE. CD45RO/CCR7/CD25/CD127/CD95/CD27 sorting isolated CD4+ naive, central memory, regulatory and stem cell-like memory cells. Study-wide points: The study left unresolved whether HLA type influences TCRB rearrangement. Type 1 diabetes patients showed fewer insertions and more deletions at VDJ junctions.

Expressed TCRB transcripts were sequenced after all isolated RNA was converted to cDNA. Measured with immunoSEQ multiplex PCR; TCRdb has only the in-frame clones, and not every one. The table records some 270,000 clones, under 8.5% of them present only once. The material sequenced was central memory CD4+ T cells from blood. V and J are TRBV5-6 and TRBJ2-3; 10 bases are shared with TRBD2. This receptor was identified in a woman younger than 30 in good health. As DNA, the CDR3 is TGTGCCAGCAGATCACTAGCGGGGACAGATACGCAGTATTTT. As protein: CASRSLAGTDTQYF.